The 23 T cell receptor beta chains below come from one sample, sequenced in a study of cytomegalovirus exposure and HLA in healthy donors. With 60 Vbeta and 13 Jbeta primers, the PCR was carried out. Sequenced by immunoSEQ multiplex PCR; TCRdb stores in-frame clones only, minus some. This sample has about 130,000 clones, with approximately 60% found just once. The sequencing sample was made of PBMCs. The receptors originated from a human donor in good health.

The J gene is TRBJ1-4, the V gene TRBV7-9; 9 bases line up with TRBD1. With V trimmed by 5 bases and J by 6 bases, 4 bases remained unmatched. The CDR3 is made up of 14 amino acids. Germline loops: CDR1 SEHNR, CDR2 FQNEAQ (reference sequence). CDR3 sequence (DNA): TGTGCCAGCAGCCCGGGACAGGGTGATGAAAAACTGTTTTTT. It translates to CASSPGQGDEKLFF.

The table lists this clone with a few counts. This rearrangement joins TRBV4-2 to TRBJ1-1; the D is unclear. CDR1 is LGHNA, CDR2 YNFKEQ, per germline. The V and J ends lost 0 bases and 4 bases respectively, with 15 bases between them. CDR3 length equals 16 residues. The CDR3, as DNA: TGTGCCAGCAGCCAAGATAACCCCATACGCGGCACTGAAGCTTTCTTT. It is translated as CASSQDNPIRGTEAFF.

The chain joins TRBV19 to TRBJ1-4, with a weak D call TRBD1 (6 bases). The CDR3 totals 15 residues. Per germline, CDR1 LNHDA and CDR2 SQIVND (reference sequence). Trimming took off 5 bases at V and 6 bases at J, with 16 bases between the two ends. The CDR3 DNA reads as TGTGCCAGTAGTGGGGGCGGGGGTTCTTATGAAAAACTGTTTTTT. Residues: CASSGGGGSYEKLFF.

The V and J genes are TRBV6-1 and TRBJ1-5; 9 positions match TRBD1. Germline values: CDR1 MNHNS, CDR2 SASEGT. The CDR3 length is 15 residues. With V trimmed by 3 bases and J by 9 bases, 9 bases remained unmatched. The CDR3 is CASSETGGIDWPQHF. As DNA, the CDR3 is TGTGCCAGCAGTGAGACAGGGGGAATTGATTGGCCCCAGCATTTT.

The chain employs TRBV7-9 and TRBJ2-1; 11 bases align to TRBD1. Germline V gene sequence: CDR1 SEHNR, CDR2 FQNEAQ (reference sequence). CDR3 length equals 19 residues. V lost 5 bases and J lost 0; bases outside the gene matches: 12. In DNA form, the CDR3 reads TGTGCCAGCAGCCCCGTCCCGGGACAGGGGGGTACCTCCTACAATGAGCAGTTCTTC. It is translated as CASSPVPGQGGTSYNEQFF.

The CDR3 loop is CASSEQGSAYEQYF. As DNA, the CDR3 is TGTGCCAGCAGCGAACAGGGGTCGGCCTACGAGCAGTACTTC. This chain connects TRBV9 to TRBJ2-7, with 7 bases identical to TRBD1. Germline V gene lookup returns CDR1 SGDLS and CDR2 YYNGEE. This CDR3 has 14 residues. The V gene end was trimmed by 3 bases and the J gene end by 2 bases; junction bases not matched to a gene: 5.

This clone showed up just once. The chain uses TRBV7-3 and TRBJ2-1; D perhaps matches TRBD1 (6 bases). The CDR3 length is 12 residues. The ends were cut back, 5 bases at V and 7 bases at J, with 9 bases in the middle. Per the germline V gene, CDR1 is SGHTA and CDR2 is FQGTGA. This CDR3 reads CASSPQGNEQFF. Here the CDR3 DNA reads TGTGCCAGCAGCCCCCAGGGGAATGAGCAGTTCTTC.

This chain joins TRBV4-2 and TRBJ2-7; 9 bases fit TRBD2. V shed 0 bases, J shed 4 bases, and the junction held 13 bases outside the gene matches. The germline V gene encodes CDR1 LGHNA and CDR2 YNFKEQ. The CDR3 covers 18 residues. Written as DNA, the CDR3 is TGTGCCAGCAGCCAAGAGGTGGTCGGGACTAGCAACATTTACGAGCAGTACTTC. Amino acid sequence: CASSQEVVGTSNIYEQYF.

The CDR3 reads CASSRPDRGLYEQYF. CDR3 bases: TGTGCCAGCAGTCGTCCTGACAGGGGGCTCTACGAGCAGTACTTC. The chain is built from TRBV28 and TRBJ2-7, with 10 bases that match TRBD1. The CDR3 length is 15 residues. Germline V gives CDR1 MDHEN, CDR2 SYDVKM. V was pared by 5 bases and J by 3 bases, with 7 bases of the junction left unmatched.

This chain connects TRBV2 to TRBJ2-7; D perhaps matches TRBD2 (5 bases). V was clipped by 11 bases and J by 4 bases, with 21 bases between them. CDR1 is SNHLY and CDR2 is FYNNEI in the germline V gene. CDR3 length equals 14 residues. The CDR3 protein is CAGSLKRMTYEQYF. DNA for the CDR3: TGTGCCGGGAGCCTAAAGCGGATGACGTACGAGCAGTACTTC. The whole variable domain, remainder taken from reference TRBV2 and TRBJ2-7, is EPEVTQTPSHQVTQMGQEVILRCVPISNHLYFYWYRQILGQKVEFLVSFYNNEISEKSEIFDDQFSVERPDGSNFTLKIRSTKLEDSAMYFCAGSLKRMTYEQYFGPGTRLTVT.

V usage is TRBV5-1 and J usage is TRBJ1-4; D remains ambiguous. Trimming took 0 bases from V and 5 from J, leaving 14 bases between them. Germline V CDR1 and CDR2: SGHRS, YFSETQ. The CDR3 is 16 amino acids. CDR3 sequence: CASSLEVQLPNEKLFF. DNA of the CDR3: TGCGCCAGCAGCTTGGAGGTACAGCTACCGAATGAAAAACTGTTTTTT.

V usage is TRBV4-2 and J usage is TRBJ2-5; 7 bases are a match to TRBD2. V lost 4 bases, J lost 3 bases, and 8 bases stayed unmatched. Germline CDR1 LGHNA, CDR2 YNFKEQ. This CDR3 spans 15 amino acids. The DNA of the CDR3 is TGTGCCAGCAGCCCCCGGGACCGGGAGGAAGAGACCCAGTACTTC. It translates to CASSPRDREEETQYF.

The V call is TRBV18, the J call TRBJ1-3; TRBD1 matches 8 bases. CDR1 is KGHSH and CDR2 is LQKENI in the germline V gene. The ends lost 4 bases at V and 4 bases at J; junction bases unmatched: 6. The CDR3 contains 15 residues. The CDR3 reads CASSQRTGTGNTIYF. CDR3 coding DNA: TGTGCCAGCTCACAGAGGACAGGGACAGGAAACACCATATATTTT.

The rearrangement links TRBV29-1 to TRBJ2-5; possibly TRBD1 for D (6 bases). The closer fit of TRBJ2-7 to the DNA end suggests the J call may be wrong. This CDR3 contains 16 residues. Germline CDR1 and CDR2: SQVTM and ANQGSEA. CDR3 in amino acids: CSANAGPGQGLYEQYF. CDR3 coding DNA: TGCAGCGCCAACGCGGGCCCAGGGCAGGGGCTCTACGAGCAGTACTTC.

Details on this clone: One junction end disagrees with the germline gene, perhaps due to a read error. V gene TRBV15 combines with J gene TRBJ2-5; 10 bases are a match to TRBD2. The germline V gene encodes CDR1 LNHNV and CDR2 YYDKDF (reference sequence). This CDR3 has 15 amino acids. For the CDR3, the DNA is TGTGCCACCAGCGCCCCTAGCGGGAGCGCAGAGGCCCAGTACTTC. It translates to CATSAPSGSAEAQYF.

The rearrangement uses TRBV19 and TRBJ2-3, with 9 bases fitting TRBD2. Germline trimming cut 5 bases from V and 2 bases from J; bases unmatched to any gene: 5. This CDR3 is 15 amino acids long. The V gene's germline CDR1 is LNHDA and CDR2 SQIVND (reference sequence). In DNA form, the CDR3 reads TGTGCCAGTAGTTTTCGGACTAGCGACACAGATACGCAGTATTTT. Translation gives CASSFRTSDTDTQYF.

The CDR3 DNA follows: TGTGCCAGTAGTATAGAGTGGAAGGGAGCGGGAGAGGACTACGAGCAGTACTTC. Its translation: CASSIEWKGAGEDYEQYF. The chain employs TRBV19 and TRBJ2-7, with 8 bases fitting TRBD2. The junction had 13 bases not matched to a gene; V was cut back by 0 bases and J by 3 bases. Per the germline V gene, CDR1 is LNHDA and CDR2 is SQIVND (reference sequence). This CDR3 has 18 residues.

This clone was detected a few times. This sequence joins TRBV28 and TRBJ2-1, with 10 bases identical to TRBD2. The CDR3 contains 16 residues. Germline CDR1 MDHEN, CDR2 SYDVKM. V shed 8 bases and J 0 bases; nucleotides not matched to a gene: 7. DNA for the CDR3: TGTGCCAGCTCACCTAGCGGGAGAAACTCCTACAATGAGCAGTTCTTC. This translates into CASSPSGRNSYNEQFF.

The chain links TRBV4-1 to TRBJ1-6; D is uncertain. Germline CDR1 reads MGHRA; CDR2 reads YSYEKL. CDR3 length: 17 residues. V shed 6 bases and J shed 0 bases, with 15 bases lying between them. The CDR3 spells CASSHYPEFSYNSPLHF. The DNA of the CDR3 is TGCGCCAGCAGTCACTACCCAGAATTCTCCTATAATTCACCCCTCCACTTT.

The V and J genes are TRBV2 and TRBJ2-1, with a weak D call TRBD2 (6 bases). Germline CDR1 SNHLY, CDR2 FYNNEI. This CDR3 has 15 residues. The V gene lost 6 bases and the J gene lost 0 bases, with 12 bases spanning the gap. The CDR3 nucleotides read TGTGCCAGCAGGGCGGAGGGGAGCTCCTACAATGAGCAGTTCTTC. It specifies CASRAEGSSYNEQFF.

The rearrangement links TRBV6-5 to TRBJ2-7, with 11 bases identical to TRBD1. The V and J ends lost 4 bases and 7 bases, in that order; junction bases with no gene match: 9. CDR1 and CDR2 from the germline V gene are MNHEY and SVGAGI. This CDR3 comprises 15 residues. This CDR3 reads CASSWADRGLGEQYF. In DNA form, the CDR3 reads TGTGCCAGCAGTTGGGCGGACAGGGGGCTGGGGGAGCAGTACTTC.

The chain employs TRBV6-5 and TRBJ2-5; D unclear. This CDR3 is 14 amino acids long. V was clipped by 0 bases and J by 5 bases, with 10 bases between them. Germline loops: CDR1 MNHEY, CDR2 SVGAGI. As DNA, the CDR3 is TGTGCCAGCAGTTACTCGAATAACGGGGAGACCCAGTACTTC. It codes for CASSYSNNGETQYF.

This clone was picked up a small number of times. The chain combines TRBV4-1 with TRBJ2-5; D uncertain. This CDR3 has 15 amino acids. V was shortened by 0 bases and J by 2 bases, with 10 bases between the two germline ends. Looked up from germline, CDR1 is MGHRA and CDR2 is YSYEKL. CDR3 DNA: TGCGCCAGCAGCCAAGAGGGCAGAGCACAAGAGACCCAGTACTTC. Protein sequence: CASSQEGRAQETQYF.